This T cell receptor beta chain is from a study of blood T cell repertoires in COVID-19. Across the whole study: The United States, Italy and Spain were the sources of the acute and convalescent COVID-19 samples. PBMCs, B-cell-depleted T cells, or T cells provided the cDNA or gDNA that made up the material.

Germline assignment: CDR1 PRHDT and CDR2 FYEKMQ (reference sequence). Trimming shortened V by 8 bases and J by 5 bases, and 10 bases separated the two germline ends. This CDR3 spans 12 amino acids. In the authors' methods: Quantification of nucleated cells was approximated via reference gene primer amplification. Sequenced by immunoSEQ multiplex PCR; TCRdb stores in-frame clones only, minus some. The V and J calls and clone size come from that table; D and trimming were worked out from the DNA. Among about 210,000 clones listed, approximately 86% were seen once. The chain couples TRBV13 to TRBJ2-1, with D possibly matching TRBD1 (5 bases). Sequenced sample: peripheral blood. The clonotype comes from a middle-aged man with acute or convalescent COVID-19. CDR3 DNA sequence: TGTGCCAGCGCAGGACAACACAATGAGCAGTTCTTC. Its protein is CASAGQHNEQFF.